A selection of T cell receptor beta chains follows, all from one sample in a study of blood T cell repertoires in COVID-19. Data came from immunoSEQ multiplex PCR; TCRdb stores just in-frame clones and leaves some out. The sample has about 78,000 clones; about nine tenths are singletons. The sequencing sample was made of peripheral blood. Every receptor here comes from a woman aged 45 to 65 in a cohort sampled during active COVID-19. CDR3s include the opening cysteine and the closing phenylalanine or tryptophan. A D gene is named only where the DNA matches it firmly. Some rows mark clone size as missing; the rest say once, few, many or name a class of expanded clone.

TRBV27,TRBJ2-1,-,-,TGTGCCAGCAGGGGACATCACAATGAGCAGTTCTTC,CASRGHHNEQFF
TRBV27,TRBJ2-7,-,-,TGTGCCAGCAGTCCCCCAGGGGATGAGCAGTACTTC,CASSPPGDEQYF
TRBV28,TRBJ1-2,-,TRBD1,TGTGCCAGCAGTTTGCCATCTAACAGGGGAGACACCTTC,CASSLPSNRGDTF
TRBV19,TRBJ1-1,-,-,TGTGCCGCTTCATGGGGGGTGAACACTGAAGCTTTCTTT,CAASWGVNTEAFF
TRBV19,TRBJ2-7,-,TRBD2,TGTGCCAGTAGTTCGGGCGGGAGAGCGACGCAGTACTTC,CASSSGGRATQYF
TRBV19,TRBJ2-1,-,TRBD2,TGTGCCAGTAGTATAGGGGGGAGGGGCCCCTACAATGAGCAGTTCTTC,CASSIGGRGPYNEQFF
TRBV29-1,TRBJ2-7,once,TRBD2,TGCAGCGTCGTTACTTCGACTAGCGCCTACTACGAGCAGTACTTC,CSVVTSTSAYYEQYF
TRBV3-1/TRBV3-2,TRBJ1-6,-,-,TGTGCCAGCAGCCCCCGACAGGCAAGCTCCTATAATTCACCCCTCCACTTT,CASSPRQASSYNSPLHF
TRBV5-5,TRBJ1-3,-,-,TGTGCCAGCAGCTTCGGACAGTCTGGAAACACCATATATTTT,CASSFGQSGNTIYF
TRBV19,TRBJ1-5,-,-,TGTGCCAGTAGTATCGGTCACTTTCAGCCCCAGCATTTT,CASSIGHFQPQHF
TRBV9,TRBJ2-1,once,TRBD2,TGTGCCAGCAGCGTCAGTAGCGGGAGCCACAATGAGCAGTTCTTC,CASSVSSGSHNEQFF
TRBV28,TRBJ1-2,-,-,TGTGCCAGCAGTTCCGGGCAGGGGACGAGTATGCATGGCTACACCTTC,CASSSGQGTSMHGYTF
TRBV6-1,TRBJ1-2,-,TRBD1,TGTGCCAGCAGTGAATTCCCCAGGGGGGTTAACTATGGCTACACCTTC,CASSEFPRGVNYGYTF
TRBV27,TRBJ1-4,once,TRBD1,TGTGCCAGCAGGGGGACAGGCCTCGGCAGTGAAAAACTGTTTTTT,CASRGTGLGSEKLFF
TRBV5-1,TRBJ2-1,-,TRBD2,TGCGCCAGCAGCCCTGGACTAGCGGGAATCAATGAGCAGTTCTTC,CASSPGLAGINEQFF
TRBV11-2,TRBJ2-1,-,TRBD2,TGTGCCAGCAGCTTGGGGACTAGCGGGAGGGATCAGCAGTTCTTC,CASSLGTSGRDQQFF
TRBV29-1,TRBJ1-1,-,-,TGCAGCGTTACAGGGTCTGGGAACACTGAAGCTTTCTTT,CSVTGSGNTEAFF
TRBV28,TRBJ2-7,few,TRBD1,TGTGCCAGCAGAATGACAGGGGGCCACTACGAGCAGTACTTC,CASRMTGGHYEQYF
TRBV15,TRBJ2-4,-,TRBD1,TGTGCCACCACCCCTAACCCCGGACAGGGCCGAAACATTCAGTACTTC,CATTPNPGQGRNIQYF
TRBV10-3,TRBJ2-1,many,TRBD2,TGTGCCATCAGTGAGGCCCTCACTAGCGGGCTTAGCAATGAGCAGTTCTTC,CAISEALTSGLSNEQFF
TRBV5-6,TRBJ1-5,once,TRBD1,TGTGCCAGCAGCCCTAAACCTCGGACAGGGAGAAATCAGCCCCAGCATTTT,CASSPKPRTGRNQPQHF
TRBV18,TRBJ2-2,-,TRBD1,TGTGCCAGCTCACCGGGACAGGGTTTGACCGGGGAGCTGTTTTTT,CASSPGQGLTGELFF
TRBV7-9,TRBJ1-1,-,-,TGTGCCAGCAGCTTAGGAGGGGAGGGCACTGAAGCTTTCTTT,CASSLGGEGTEAFF
TRBV27,TRBJ2-7,-,-,TGTGCCAGCAGTCCCCTATCGGGGGGGACAGACCACGAGCAGTACTTC,CASSPLSGGTDHEQYF
TRBV27,TRBJ2-7,once,TRBD2,TGTGCCAGCACCCCCTCCGTGGGGGGGAAAAGCTACGAGCAGTACTTC,CASTPSVGGKSYEQYF
TRBV2,TRBJ1-1,-,-,TGTGCCAGCAGTGGGGAGGGGCCTGAAGCTTTCTTT,CASSGEGPEAFF
TRBV19,TRBJ2-2,-,-,TGTGCCAGTAGGGACTCCGGGGAGCTGTTTTTT,CASRDSGELFF
TRBV10-2,TRBJ2-2,-,-,TGCGCCAGCAGGCGGGTTACCGGGGAGCTGTTTTTT,CASRRVTGELFF
TRBV27,TRBJ2-1,-,TRBD2,TGTGCCAGCAGTCCACGCCTAGCGGGAGTACGCAATGAGCAGTTCTTC,CASSPRLAGVRNEQFF
TRBV3-1/TRBV3-2,TRBJ1-4,-,TRBD1,TGTGCCAGCAGCCAATCCTGGGACAGGGGACGGGAAAAACTGTTTTTT,CASSQSWDRGREKLFF
TRBV27,TRBJ2-7,-,TRBD1,TGTGCCAGCAGTTCGACGATGTTTTCCGGGACAGGGGACTACGAGCAGTACTTC,CASSSTMFSGTGDYEQYF
TRBV30,TRBJ1-1,-,-,TGTGCCTGGAGTCAAGTTAGGGGGAGGGGCACTGAAGCTTTCTTT,CAWSQVRGRGTEAFF
TRBV4-1,TRBJ2-7,-,TRBD2,TGCGCCAGCAGCCAAGAGCTACCGGGACTAGCGGGAGGAGCCTACGAGCAGTACTTC,CASSQELPGLAGGAYEQYF
TRBV5-4,TRBJ1-3,once,TRBD1,TGTGCCAGCAGCTTGAGGAGGGGGCAAGGAAACACCATATATTTT,CASSLRRGQGNTIYF
TRBV19,TRBJ2-7,-,-,TGTGCCAGTAGTCAGGGGCTCGAGCAGTACTTC,CASSQGLEQYF
TRBV7-8,TRBJ2-1,-,-,TGTGCCAGCAGTTTTGGGACTTCTCAGGGCAATGAGCAGTTCTTC,CASSFGTSQGNEQFF
TRBV9,TRBJ1-2,-,TRBD1,TGTGCCAGCAGCGTAGCTGGTGACAGGGCCTATGGCTACACCTTC,CASSVAGDRAYGYTF
TRBV5-1,TRBJ2-6,-,-,TGCGCCAGCAGCTGGACAGCCTCTGGGGCCAACGTCCTGACTTTC,CASSWTASGANVLTF
TRBV3-1/TRBV3-2,TRBJ2-4,-,TRBD1,TGTGCCAGCAGCCAAGGGGACAGGGGGAGCATTCAGTACTTC,CASSQGDRGSIQYF
TRBV28,TRBJ1-6,once,TRBD1,TGTGCCAGCAGCCCGACAGGGACTAGTTCACCCCTCCACTTT,CASSPTGTSSPLHF
TRBV9,TRBJ2-1,-,TRBD1,TGTGCCAGCAGCGTAGGACAGGGGGCGTACAATGAGCAGTTCTTC,CASSVGQGAYNEQFF
TRBV19,TRBJ1-5,-,TRBD1,TGTGCCAGTAGTATAGGAGCCCAGGGGGATCAGCCCCAGCATTTT,CASSIGAQGDQPQHF
TRBV24-1,TRBJ2-1,-,-,TGTGCCACCAGTGATTTCCCCGAAGGGGATGAGCAGTTCTTC,CATSDFPEGDEQFF
TRBV9,TRBJ2-2,-,-,TGTGCCAGCAGCGTAGAGCACAGCGGGGAGCTGTTTTTT,CASSVEHSGELFF
TRBV28,TRBJ1-2,-,-,TGTGCCAGCATGGCCAACTATGGCTACACCTTC,CASMANYGYTF
TRBV3-1/TRBV3-2,TRBJ2-1,once,TRBD2,TGTGCCAGCAGCCGGGGACTAGCGGGAGGCTATGAGCAGTTCTTC,CASSRGLAGGYEQFF
TRBV4-1,TRBJ1-1,-,TRBD1,TGCGCCAGCAGCCAAGATCCTGGACAGGGGGCTTTCTTT,CASSQDPGQGAFF
TRBV18,TRBJ2-1,-,-,TGTGCCAGCTCACCAAACATGGGGGCTGAGTCCAATGAGCAGTTCTTC,CASSPNMGAESNEQFF
TRBV2,TRBJ2-5,once,TRBD1,TGTGCCAGCAGTCCCCTCGGGACAGTCCAAGAGACCCAGTACTTC,CASSPLGTVQETQYF
TRBV7-3,TRBJ2-1,-,-,TGTGCCAGCAGCTTACGCACTAGTTCGTCCAATGAGCAGTTCTTC,CASSLRTSSSNEQFF
TRBV30,TRBJ1-6,-,-,TGTGCCTGGAGCCCAGGGCAGGACAATTCACCCCTCCACTTT,CAWSPGQDNSPLHF
TRBV7-2,TRBJ2-1,few,-,TGTGCCAGCAGCTTAGGGCCTAGCAATGAGCAGTTCTTC,CASSLGPSNEQFF
TRBV19,TRBJ2-1,-,-,TGTGCCAGTAGTATCGAGGGCCCCCTCGGTGAGCAGTTCTTC,CASSIEGPLGEQFF
TRBV29-1,TRBJ2-1,-,-,TGCAGCGGAGGCGGGGCCTCCTACAATGAGCAGTTCTTC,CSGGGASYNEQFF
TRBV29-1,TRBJ1-1,-,-,TGCAGCGTTCCCGGGGAGGGAAGAACTGAAGCTTTCTTT,CSVPGEGRTEAFF
TRBV28,TRBJ2-1,-,TRBD2,TGTGCCAGCAGTTTAGGGTCAGCGGGATTTTACAATGAGCAGTTCTTC,CASSLGSAGFYNEQFF
TRBV19,TRBJ2-1,-,TRBD2,TGTGCCACTTCCCAAACGGGAGGTTCCTACAATGAGCAGTTCTTC,CATSQTGGSYNEQFF
TRBV15,TRBJ2-1,-,-,TGTGCCACCAGCAGAGGGCTAGATCCCTCCTACAATGAGCAGTTCTTC,CATSRGLDPSYNEQFF
TRBV6-5,TRBJ1-6,-,TRBD1,TGTGCCAGCAGTCCACAGGGGGCTAATTCACCCCTCCACTTT,CASSPQGANSPLHF
TRBV6-4,TRBJ2-7,-,-,TGTGCCAGCCGCCGGCGCGGAGAGGGCGAGCAGTACTTC,CASRRRGEGEQYF